The rows below give T cell receptor beta chains drawn from one sample of a study of a mutant IDH1 vaccine in newly diagnosed glioma. These receptors lack a known antigen. Using immunoSEQ multiplex PCR, the repertoire was profiled, and TCRdb retains in-frame clones only, with some absent. The table lists more than 50,000 clones, over 75% of them singletons. The sample was PBMCs, taken from a glioma patient whose treatment included an IDH1 peptide vaccine. These receptors were obtained from a middle-aged man with glioma. CDR3s include the opening cysteine and the closing phenylalanine or tryptophan. The order of the fields is V gene, J gene, clone size, D gene, CDR3 protein, CDR3 DNA. D genes are given only for firm matches. Expanded clones are given a class, and other clones once, few, many or no size at all.

TRBV11-2,TRBJ2-5,.,.,CASRASETQYF,TGTGCCAGCAGGGCCTCGGAGACCCAGTACTTC
TRBV5-4,TRBJ2-1,.,.,CASRGYNEQFF,TGTGCCAGCAGAGGATACAATGAGCAGTTCTTC
TRBV18,TRBJ1-5,.,.,CASSPEVVQPQHF,TGTGCCAGCTCACCTGAGGTTGTGCAGCCCCAGCATTTT
TRBV19,TRBJ1-1,.,TRBD1,CASRVAQGAFTEAFF,TGTGCCAGTAGGGTCGCTCAGGGGGCGTTCACTGAAGCTTTCTTT
TRBV5-1,TRBJ1-6,.,.,CASSFDLDTSRSPLHF,TGCGCCAGCAGCTTTGACCTTGATACTTCAAGGTCACCCCTCCACTTT
TRBV30,TRBJ1-6,once,.,CAWDPAQNSPLHF,TGTGCCTGGGACCCCGCACAGAATTCACCCCTCCACTTT
TRBV7-9,TRBJ2-6,.,TRBD1,CASSVSRGLGPSGANVLTF,TGTGCCAGCAGCGTTTCCAGGGGGCTCGGCCCCTCTGGGGCCAACGTCCTGACTTTC
TRBV11-3,TRBJ2-1,.,TRBD1,CASSPGTGGLNEQFF,TGTGCCAGCAGCCCAGGGACAGGGGGTCTCAATGAGCAGTTCTTC
TRBV10-3,TRBJ1-2,.,.,CAITGPSNYGYTF,TGTGCCATCACGGGACCTTCTAACTATGGCTACACCTTC
TRBV7-8,TRBJ1-2,.,.,CASTTAGGYTF,TGTGCCAGCACCACGGCGGGTGGCTACACCTTC
TRBV19,TRBJ1-1,.,.,CASSIGDSYRVVDTEAFF,TGTGCCAGTAGTATAGGGGATTCGTACAGGGTTGTGGACACTGAAGCTTTCTTT